This T cell receptor (beta chain) comes out of a study of cytomegalovirus exposure and HLA in healthy donors. Findings and limits, study-wide: Follow-up analysis found HLA locus-dependent TCR association rates, highest for DRB1 and lowest for HLA-C. TCR beta chains numbering about 160 were designated cytomegalovirus-associated.

It was with 60 Vbeta and 13 Jbeta primers that the PCR ran. Profiling relied on immunoSEQ multiplex PCR, and the TCRdb table lists in-frame clones only, not all of them. Of around 150,000 clones listed, under 85% are singletons. Per the germline V gene, CDR1 is SGHKS and CDR2 is YYEKEE (reference sequence). This CDR3 is 14 amino acids long. V lost 3 bases and J lost 7; bases outside the gene matches: 4. As for this clone: Its antigen is still unknown.

The sequencing input was PBMCs. The chain recombines TRBV5-5 with TRBJ1-4; 9 positions agree with TRBD1. This clonotype was sampled from a woman aged 30 to 39 in good health and CMV-seronegative. The CDR3 DNA is TGTGCCAGCAGCTGGACAGGGGACGGTGAAAAACTGTTTTTT. Protein: CASSWTGDGEKLFF.